One and the same sample provided the 7 T cell receptor beta chains below, sequenced in a study of high-grade serous ovarian cancer treatment subgroups. The tumor samples were collected prior to definitive surgery or chemotherapy. Method: immunoSEQ multiplex PCR; TCRdb's copy keeps in-frame clones and lacks some. Altogether over 4,500 clones are present, roughly 70% being singletons, with the ten largest covering approximately 9.1%. Sequencing used tumor tissue. The receptors derive from a human donor with high-grade serous ovarian cancer.

This clone was recorded only once. The chain carries TRBV7-9 and TRBJ2-1; the match to TRBD1 covers 7 bases. The CDR3 sequence is 16 residues long. The V gene end was trimmed by 2 bases and the J gene end by 2 bases; junction bases not matched to a gene: 6. Germline V gives CDR1 SEHNR, CDR2 FQNEAQ (reference sequence). In nucleotides, the CDR3 is TGTGCCAGCAGCTTAAAAGGCCAGGGGGCCTACAATGAGCAGTTCTTC. Amino acid sequence: CASSLKGQGAYNEQFF.

This clone was recorded a few times. The CDR3 nucleotides read TGTGCCAGCAGCTTACGGGACTGGGGAAATCAGCCCCAGCATTTT. This gives the protein CASSLRDWGNQPQHF. The chain combines TRBV7-2 with TRBJ1-5; D is perhaps TRBD1 (5 bases). CDR1 SGHTA and CDR2 FQGNSA come from the germline V gene. V lost 2 bases and J 4 bases, leaving 12 bases between the germline ends. The CDR3 runs 15 residues.

In this sample, this clone is large (0.1 to 1%). For the CDR3, the DNA is TGTGCCAGCAGCTTTAGTGAGACTGAAGCTTTCTTT. Its translation: CASSFSETEAFF. The rearrangement links TRBV5-4 to TRBJ1-1; D is unresolved. From germline, CDR1 is SGHNT and CDR2 YYREEE (reference sequence). The V end was cut by 2 bases, the J end by 5 bases, with 7 bases between. This CDR3 comprises 12 residues.

This chain uses TRBV4-2 with TRBJ2-2, with TRBD2 matching over 11 bases. In germline, CDR1 is LGHNA, CDR2 YNFKEQ. J lost 1 base, V lost 3 bases, and 1 base had no gene match. The CDR3 spans 16 residues. DNA for the CDR3: TGTGCCAGCAGCCAGGGGACTAGCGGGAACACCGGGGAGCTGTTTTTT. Its protein is CASSQGTSGNTGELFF.

The CDR3 region has the DNA TGCGCCAGCAGAACACCGGGACTAGCGGGAACTGAGCAGTTCTTC. Its protein is CASRTPGLAGTEQFF. V usage is TRBV5-1 and J usage is TRBJ2-1, with 13 bases matching TRBD2. Germline CDR1 and CDR2: SGHRS and YFSETQ. V lost 5 bases, J lost 9 bases, and 8 bases stayed unmatched. CDR3 length: 15 residues.

This clone came up a few times. The chain combines TRBV7-6 with TRBJ2-1; D uncertain. CDR1 and CDR2 from the germline V gene are SGHVS and FNYEAQ. This CDR3 has 15 residues. Trimming took 1 base from V and 0 from J, leaving 7 bases between them. DNA for the CDR3: TGTGCCAGCAGCTTAGATGCAGGCTCCTACAATGAGCAGTTCTTC. This codes for CASSLDAGSYNEQFF.

The J gene is TRBJ1-5, the V gene TRBV30, with TRBD1 matching 7 bases. The J segment lost 7 bases and the V segment lost 0 bases, leaving 6 bases of the junction unmatched. Germline V CDR1 and CDR2: GTSNPN, SVGIG (reference sequence). CDR3 size: 14 residues. DNA of the CDR3: TGTGCCTGGAGTGTACGGCAGGGGGGCCAGCCCCAGCATTTT. It translates to CAWSVRQGGQPQHF.